The clone carrying this T cell receptor (beta chain) came up once. Samples underwent the assay at deep level. TCRdb's table, derived via immunoSEQ multiplex PCR, lists solely in-frame clones and lacks some. The profile covers around 550,000 clones, with about 95% appearing a single time and 0.11% taken by the ten largest. This sample was included in a study of shared clonotypes between healthy human individuals. Selected positively for CCR7 and CD45RO-negative, naive CD8 cells excluded terminally differentiated effector memory CD45RA+ cells. The germline V gene encodes CDR1 SGHNT and CDR2 YYREEE (reference sequence). This CDR3 spans 15 amino acids. The V gene lost 0 bases and the J gene lost 6 bases, with 15 bases spanning the gap.

Material for sequencing was naive CD8+ T cells sorted from blood. This TCR derives from a woman between 25 and 40 years old in good health. The genes are TRBV5-4 and TRBJ1-2; no reliable D call. This CDR3 is CASSLEWREINGYTF. In nucleotides, the CDR3 is TGTGCCAGCAGCTTGGAGTGGAGAGAGATAAATGGCTACACCTTC.